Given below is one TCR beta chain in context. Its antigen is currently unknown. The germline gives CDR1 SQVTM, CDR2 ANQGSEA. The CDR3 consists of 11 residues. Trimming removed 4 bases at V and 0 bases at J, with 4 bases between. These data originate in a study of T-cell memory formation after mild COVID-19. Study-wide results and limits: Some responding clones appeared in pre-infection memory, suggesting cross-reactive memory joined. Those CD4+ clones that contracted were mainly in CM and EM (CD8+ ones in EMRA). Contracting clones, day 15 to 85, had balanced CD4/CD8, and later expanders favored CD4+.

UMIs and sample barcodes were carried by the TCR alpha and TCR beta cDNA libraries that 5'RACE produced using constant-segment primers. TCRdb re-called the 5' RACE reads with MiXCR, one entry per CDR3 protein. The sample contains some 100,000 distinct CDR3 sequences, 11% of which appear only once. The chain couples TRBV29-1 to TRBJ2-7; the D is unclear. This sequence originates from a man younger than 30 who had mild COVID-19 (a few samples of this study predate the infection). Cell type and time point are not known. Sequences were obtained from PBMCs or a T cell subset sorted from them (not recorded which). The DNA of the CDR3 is TGCAGCGTTGCGACCTCCTACGAGCAGTACTTC. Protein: CSVATSYEQYF.